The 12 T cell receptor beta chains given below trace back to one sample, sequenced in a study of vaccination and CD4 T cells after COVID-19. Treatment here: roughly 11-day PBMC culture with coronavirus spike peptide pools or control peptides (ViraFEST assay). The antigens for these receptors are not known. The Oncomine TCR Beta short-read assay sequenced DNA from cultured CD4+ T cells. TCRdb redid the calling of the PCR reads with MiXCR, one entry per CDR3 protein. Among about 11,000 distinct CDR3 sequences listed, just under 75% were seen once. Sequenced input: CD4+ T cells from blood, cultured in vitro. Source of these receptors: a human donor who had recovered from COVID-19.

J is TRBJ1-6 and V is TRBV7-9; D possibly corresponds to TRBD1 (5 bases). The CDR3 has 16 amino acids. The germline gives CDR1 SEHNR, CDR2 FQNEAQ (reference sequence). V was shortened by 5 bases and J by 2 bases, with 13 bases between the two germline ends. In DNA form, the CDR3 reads TGTGCCAGCAGCCCCTCAGGGATCACCTATAATTCACCCCTCCACTTT. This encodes CASSPSGITYNSPLHF.

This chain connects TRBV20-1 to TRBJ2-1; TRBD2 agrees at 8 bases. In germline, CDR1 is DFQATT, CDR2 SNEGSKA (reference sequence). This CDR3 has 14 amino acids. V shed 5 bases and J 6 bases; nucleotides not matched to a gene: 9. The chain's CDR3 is CSAPSGRIPNEQFF. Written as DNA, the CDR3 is TGCAGTGCTCCAAGCGGGAGAATTCCCAATGAGCAGTTCTTC.

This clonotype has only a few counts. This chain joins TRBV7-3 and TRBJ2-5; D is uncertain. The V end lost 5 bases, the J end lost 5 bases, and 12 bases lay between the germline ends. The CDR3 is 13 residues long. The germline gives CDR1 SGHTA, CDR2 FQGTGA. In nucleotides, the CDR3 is TGTGCCAGCAGCAGTTCCCCCGCCGAGACCCAGTACTTC. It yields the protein CASSSSPAETQYF. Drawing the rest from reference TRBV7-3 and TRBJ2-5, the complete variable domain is GAGVSQTPSNKVTEKGKYVELRCDPISGHTALYWYRQSLGQGPEFLIYFQGTGAADDSGLPNDRFFAVRPEGSVSTLKIQRTERGDSAVYLCASSSSPAETQYFGPGTRLLVL.

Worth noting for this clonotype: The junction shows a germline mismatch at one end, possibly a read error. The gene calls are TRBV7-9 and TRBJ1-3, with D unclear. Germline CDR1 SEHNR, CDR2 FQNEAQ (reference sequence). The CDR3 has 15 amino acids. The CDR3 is CVSRPPGVAGNTIYF. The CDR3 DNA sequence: TGTGTCAGCAGACCCCCTGGGGTGGCTGGAAACACCATATATTTT.

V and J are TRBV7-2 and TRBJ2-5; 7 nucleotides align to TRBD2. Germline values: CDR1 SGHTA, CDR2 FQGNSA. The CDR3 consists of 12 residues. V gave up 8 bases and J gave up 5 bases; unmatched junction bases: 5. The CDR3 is CASAEGGETQYF. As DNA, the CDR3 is TGTGCCAGCGCGGAGGGAGGGGAGACCCAGTACTTC.

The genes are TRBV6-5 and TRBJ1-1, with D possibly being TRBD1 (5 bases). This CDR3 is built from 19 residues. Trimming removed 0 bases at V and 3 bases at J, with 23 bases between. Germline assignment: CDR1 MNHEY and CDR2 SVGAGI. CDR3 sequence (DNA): TGTGCCAGCAGTTACTCGAGGTTGCCTGGCCCCATGGGGGACACTGAAGCTTTCTTT. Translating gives CASSYSRLPGPMGDTEAFF.

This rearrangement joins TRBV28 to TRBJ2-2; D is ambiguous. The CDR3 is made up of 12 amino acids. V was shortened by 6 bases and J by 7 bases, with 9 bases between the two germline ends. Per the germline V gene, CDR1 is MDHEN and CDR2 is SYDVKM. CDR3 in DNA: TGTGCCAGCAGCCCATCTGTCGGGGAGCTGTTTTTT. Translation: CASSPSVGELFF.

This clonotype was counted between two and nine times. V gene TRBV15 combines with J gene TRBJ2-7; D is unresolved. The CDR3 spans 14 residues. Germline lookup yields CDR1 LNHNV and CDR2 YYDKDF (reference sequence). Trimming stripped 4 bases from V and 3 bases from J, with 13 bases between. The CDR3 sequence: CATSMLAGHYEQYF. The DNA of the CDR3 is TGTGCCACCAGCATGCTCGCAGGTCACTACGAGCAGTACTTC. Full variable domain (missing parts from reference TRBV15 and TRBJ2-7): DAMVIQNPRYQVTQFGKPVTLSCSQTLNHNVMYWYQQKSSQAPKLLFHYYDKDFNNEADTPDNFQSRRPNTSFCFLDIRSPGLGDTAMYLCATSMLAGHYEQYFGPGTRLTVT.

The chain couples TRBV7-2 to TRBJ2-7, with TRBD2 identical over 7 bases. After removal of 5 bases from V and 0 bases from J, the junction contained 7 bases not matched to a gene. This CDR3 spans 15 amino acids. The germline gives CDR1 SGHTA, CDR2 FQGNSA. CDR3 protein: CASSPSGTTSYEQYF. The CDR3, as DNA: TGTGCCAGCAGCCCCTCGGGGACTACCTCCTACGAGCAGTACTTC.

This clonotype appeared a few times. The DNA for the CDR3 is TGTGCCAGTAGTATCCGGACAGGGAATAGCAATCAGCCCCAGCATTTT. Protein sequence: CASSIRTGNSNQPQHF. The V and J genes are TRBV19 and TRBJ1-5, with 8 bases identical to TRBD1. The J segment lost 0 bases and the V segment lost 3 bases, leaving 4 bases of the junction unmatched. The CDR3 totals 16 residues. The germline V gene encodes CDR1 LNHDA and CDR2 SQIVND (reference sequence). Full variable domain (remainder filled in from reference TRBV19 and TRBJ1-5): DGGITQSPKYLFRKEGQNVTLSCEQNLNHDAMYWYRQDPGQGLRLIYYSQIVNDFQKGDIAEGYSVSREKKESFPLTVTSAQKNPTAFYLCASSIRTGNSNQPQHFGDGTRLSIL.

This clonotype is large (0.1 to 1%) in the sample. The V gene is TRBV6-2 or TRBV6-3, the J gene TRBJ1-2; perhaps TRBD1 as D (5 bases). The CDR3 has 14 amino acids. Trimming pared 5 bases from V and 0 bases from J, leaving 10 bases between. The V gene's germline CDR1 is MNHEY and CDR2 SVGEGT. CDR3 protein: CASSRDGSNYGYTF. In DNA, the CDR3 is TGTGCCAGCAGTCGGGACGGATCTAACTATGGCTACACCTTC.

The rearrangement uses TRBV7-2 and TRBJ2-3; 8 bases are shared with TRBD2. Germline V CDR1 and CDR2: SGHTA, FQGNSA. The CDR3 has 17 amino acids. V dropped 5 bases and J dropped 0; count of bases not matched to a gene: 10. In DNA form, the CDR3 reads TGTGCCAGCAGCCTGGACGGGAGGGTGCCTAGCACAGATACGCAGTATTTT. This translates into CASSLDGRVPSTDTQYF.